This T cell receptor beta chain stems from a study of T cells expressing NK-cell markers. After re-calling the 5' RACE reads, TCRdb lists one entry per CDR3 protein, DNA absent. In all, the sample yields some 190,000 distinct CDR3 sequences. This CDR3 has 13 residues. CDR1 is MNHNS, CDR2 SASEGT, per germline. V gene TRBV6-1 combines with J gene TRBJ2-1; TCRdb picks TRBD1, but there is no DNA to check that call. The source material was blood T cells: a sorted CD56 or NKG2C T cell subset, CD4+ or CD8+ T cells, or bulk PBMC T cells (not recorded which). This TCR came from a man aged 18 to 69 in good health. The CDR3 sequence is CASSEKGVSEQFF.